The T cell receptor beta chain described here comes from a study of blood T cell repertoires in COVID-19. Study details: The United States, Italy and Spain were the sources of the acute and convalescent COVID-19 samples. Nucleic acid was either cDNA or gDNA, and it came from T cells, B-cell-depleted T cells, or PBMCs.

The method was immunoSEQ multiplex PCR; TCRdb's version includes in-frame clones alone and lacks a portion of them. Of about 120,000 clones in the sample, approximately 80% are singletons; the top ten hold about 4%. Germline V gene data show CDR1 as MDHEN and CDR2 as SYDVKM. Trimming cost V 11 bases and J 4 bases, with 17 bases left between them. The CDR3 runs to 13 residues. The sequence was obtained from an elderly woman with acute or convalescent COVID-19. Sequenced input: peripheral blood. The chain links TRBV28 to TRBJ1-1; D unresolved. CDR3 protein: CASLPAGGTEAFF. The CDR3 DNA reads TGTGCCTCTCTCCCTGCGGGTGGCACTGAAGCTTTCTTT.